This is a list of T cell receptor beta chains from one sample in a study of OX40 agonist ivuxolimab in advanced cancers. TCRdb keeps only in-frame clones here, not all; method: immunoSEQ multiplex PCR. The sample lists under 20,000 clones; roughly two thirds were seen once. Sequencing used CD4+ or CD8+ T cells sorted from blood, obtained in a trial of the OX40 agonist ivuxolimab. The source of these receptors is an adult with an advanced solid tumor such as melanoma, head and neck, liver or kidney cancer. The conserved cysteine and the conserved F or W are not part of the CDR3 here. The order of the fields is J gene, V gene, CDR3 protein.

J: TRBJ2-5; V: TRBV13; CDR3: ASSPNWEGSETQY
J: TRBJ2-1; V: TRBV29-1; CDR3: SVEGGGGPGGSYNEQF
J: TRBJ2-1; V: TRBV7-9; CDR3: ASSYPPWTSGSYNEQF
J: TRBJ2-2; V: TRBV11-2; CDR3: ASSLGPIGELF
J: TRBJ2-3; V: TRBV4-1; CDR3: ASSQDPTDTQY
J: TRBJ2-3; V: TRBV4-1; CDR3: ASSRSAASTDTQY
J: TRBJ1-5; V: TRBV9; CDR3: ASSAGGNQPQH
J: TRBJ2-3; V: TRBV7-9; CDR3: ASSLSQGNFEDTQY
J: TRBJ1-3; V: TRBV6-6; CDR3: ASSPLGNTIY
J: TRBJ2-7; V: TRBV6-5; CDR3: ASSYLGLGEQY
J: TRBJ2-7; V: TRBV9; CDR3: ASSASGTGGGEQY
J: TRBJ2-7; V: TRBV9; CDR3: ASSVGGNEQY
J: TRBJ1-3; V: TRBV7-9; CDR3: ASTTPLANPGNTIY
J: TRBJ2-7; V: TRBV28; CDR3: ASSLNNGYEQY
J: TRBJ2-3; V: TRBV7-8; CDR3: ASSPSGITDTQY
J: TRBJ2-1; V: TRBV18; CDR3: ASSNTGVFSSYNEQF